This T cell receptor (beta chain) was sequenced during a study of cytomegalovirus exposure and HLA in healthy donors. V shed 3 bases, J shed 9 bases, and the junction held 2 bases outside the gene matches. Germline V gene lookup returns CDR1 MNHEY and CDR2 SMNVEV (reference sequence). This CDR3 has 12 amino acids. Researchers ran the PCR with 60 Vbeta and 13 Jbeta primers. Libraries were prepared by immunoSEQ multiplex PCR; TCRdb keeps only in-frame clonotypes and omits some of them. Of roughly 130,000 clones detected, approximately 67% appear once; the ten largest clones hold 1.5%. Sequencing was carried out using PBMCs. This clonotype was obtained from a man aged 18 to 29 in good health and CMV-seronegative. The chain employs TRBV27 and TRBJ2-1; TRBD1 matches at 7 bases. The CDR3 DNA is TGTGCCAGCAGTTTGGGACAGAGTGAGCAGTTCTTC. Amino acids: CASSLGQSEQFF.